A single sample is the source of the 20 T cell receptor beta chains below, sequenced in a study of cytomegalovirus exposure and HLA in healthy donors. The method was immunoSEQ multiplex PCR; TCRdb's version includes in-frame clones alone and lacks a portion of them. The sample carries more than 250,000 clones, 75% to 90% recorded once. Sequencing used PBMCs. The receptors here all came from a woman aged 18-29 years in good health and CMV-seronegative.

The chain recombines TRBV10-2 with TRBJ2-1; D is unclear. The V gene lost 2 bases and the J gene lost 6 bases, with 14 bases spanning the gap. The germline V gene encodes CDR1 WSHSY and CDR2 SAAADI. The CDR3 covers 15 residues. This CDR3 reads CASSEDDPNSNEQFF. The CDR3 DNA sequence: TGCGCCAGCAGTGAGGACGACCCTAACAGCAATGAGCAGTTCTTC.

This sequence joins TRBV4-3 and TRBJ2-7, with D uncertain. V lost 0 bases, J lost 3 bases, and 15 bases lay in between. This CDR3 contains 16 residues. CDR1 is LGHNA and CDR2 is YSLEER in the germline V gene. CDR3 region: CASSQEVASRVYEQYF. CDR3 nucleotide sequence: TGCGCCAGCAGCCAAGAAGTGGCGAGCCGGGTCTACGAGCAGTACTTC.

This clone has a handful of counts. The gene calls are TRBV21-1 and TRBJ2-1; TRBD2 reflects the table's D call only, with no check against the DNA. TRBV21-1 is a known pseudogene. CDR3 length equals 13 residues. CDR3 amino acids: CASSEEVTGPQFF. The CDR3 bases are TGTGCCAGCAGCGAGGAGGTTACGGGCCCACAGTTCTTC.

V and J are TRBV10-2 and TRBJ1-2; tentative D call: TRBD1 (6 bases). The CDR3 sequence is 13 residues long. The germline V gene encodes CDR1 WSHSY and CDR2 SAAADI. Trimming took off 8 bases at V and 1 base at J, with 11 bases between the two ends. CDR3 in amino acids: CASRQVFNYGYTF. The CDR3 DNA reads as TGCGCCAGCCGACAGGTCTTTAACTATGGCTACACCTTC.

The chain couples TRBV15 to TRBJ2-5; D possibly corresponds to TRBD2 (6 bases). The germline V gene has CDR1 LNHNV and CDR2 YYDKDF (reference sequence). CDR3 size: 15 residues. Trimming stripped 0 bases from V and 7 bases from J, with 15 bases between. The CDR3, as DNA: TGTGCCACCAGCAGAGAGCTAGCGCCTGAGAGGACCCAGTACTTC. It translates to CATSRELAPERTQYF.

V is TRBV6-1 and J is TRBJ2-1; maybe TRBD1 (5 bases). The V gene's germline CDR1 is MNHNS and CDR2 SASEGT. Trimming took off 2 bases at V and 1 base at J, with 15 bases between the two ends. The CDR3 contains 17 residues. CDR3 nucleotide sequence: TGTGCCAGCAGTGAATCGGCGGCAGGGCCATCCTACAATGAGCAGTTCTTC. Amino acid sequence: CASSESAAGPSYNEQFF.

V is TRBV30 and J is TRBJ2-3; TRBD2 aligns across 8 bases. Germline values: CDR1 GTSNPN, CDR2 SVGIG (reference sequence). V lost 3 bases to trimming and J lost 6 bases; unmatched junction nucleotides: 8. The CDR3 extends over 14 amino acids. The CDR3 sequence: CAWSTGTSGDTQYF. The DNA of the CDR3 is TGTGCCTGGAGCACCGGGACTAGTGGCGATACGCAGTATTTT.

CDR3 coding DNA: TGTGCCAGCTCAGGACAGGGGAACAATGAGCAGTTCTTC. The encoded protein is CASSGQGNNEQFF. V and J are TRBV18 and TRBJ2-1, with TRBD1 matching over 9 bases. The CDR3 covers 13 residues. CDR1 is KGHSH and CDR2 is LQKENI in the germline V gene. The ends lost 5 bases at V and 5 bases at J; junction bases unmatched: 1.

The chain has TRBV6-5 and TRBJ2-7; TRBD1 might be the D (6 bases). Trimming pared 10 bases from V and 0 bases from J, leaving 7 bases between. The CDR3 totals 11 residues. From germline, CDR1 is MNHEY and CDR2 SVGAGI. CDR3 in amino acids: CATGASYEQYF. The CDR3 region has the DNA TGTGCCACAGGGGCCTCCTACGAGCAGTACTTC.

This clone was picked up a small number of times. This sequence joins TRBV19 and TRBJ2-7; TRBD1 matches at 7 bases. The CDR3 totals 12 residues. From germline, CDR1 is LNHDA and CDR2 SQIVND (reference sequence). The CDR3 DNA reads TGTGCACGGAGAGACAGGGTCTACGAGCAGTACTTC. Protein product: CARRDRVYEQYF.

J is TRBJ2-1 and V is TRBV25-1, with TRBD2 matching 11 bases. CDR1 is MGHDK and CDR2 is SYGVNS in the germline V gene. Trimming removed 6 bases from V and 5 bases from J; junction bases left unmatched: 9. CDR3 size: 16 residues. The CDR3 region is CASSLLAGGPNNEQFF. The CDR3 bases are TGTGCCAGCAGCTTGCTAGCGGGAGGACCTAACAATGAGCAGTTCTTC.

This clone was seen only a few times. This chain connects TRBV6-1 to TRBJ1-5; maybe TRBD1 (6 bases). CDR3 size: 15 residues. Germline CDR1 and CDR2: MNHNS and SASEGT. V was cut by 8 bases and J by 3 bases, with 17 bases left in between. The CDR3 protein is CASRHPTGNNQPQHF. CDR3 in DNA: TGTGCCAGCCGTCACCCCACAGGGAACAATCAGCCCCAGCATTTT.

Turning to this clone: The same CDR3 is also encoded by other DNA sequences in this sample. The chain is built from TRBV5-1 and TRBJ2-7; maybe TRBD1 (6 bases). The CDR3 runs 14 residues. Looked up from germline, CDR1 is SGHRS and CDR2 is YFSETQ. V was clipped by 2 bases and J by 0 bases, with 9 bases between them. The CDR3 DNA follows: TGCGCCAGCAGCTTAGGGGGAAGCTCCTACGAGCAGTACTTC. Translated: CASSLGGSSYEQYF.

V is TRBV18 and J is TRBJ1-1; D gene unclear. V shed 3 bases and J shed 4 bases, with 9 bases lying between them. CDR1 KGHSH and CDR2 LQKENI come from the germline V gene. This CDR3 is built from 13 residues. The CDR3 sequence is CASSPEGSTEAFF. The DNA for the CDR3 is TGTGCCAGCTCACCTGAGGGTAGCACTGAAGCTTTCTTT.

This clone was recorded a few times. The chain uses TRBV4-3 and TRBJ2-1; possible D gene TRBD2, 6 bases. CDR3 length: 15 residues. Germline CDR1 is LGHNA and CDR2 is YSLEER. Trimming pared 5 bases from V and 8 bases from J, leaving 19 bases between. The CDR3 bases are TGCGCCAGCAGCTTGGCCACTAGCACAAGTGATGAGCAGTTCTTC. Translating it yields CASSLATSTSDEQFF.

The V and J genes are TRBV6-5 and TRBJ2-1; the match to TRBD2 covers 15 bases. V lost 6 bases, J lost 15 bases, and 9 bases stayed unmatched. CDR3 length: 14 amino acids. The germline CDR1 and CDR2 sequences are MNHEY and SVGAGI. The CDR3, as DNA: TGTGCCAGCAGACCCGGACTAGCGGGAGGGCCACTGTTCTTC. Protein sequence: CASRPGLAGGPLFF.

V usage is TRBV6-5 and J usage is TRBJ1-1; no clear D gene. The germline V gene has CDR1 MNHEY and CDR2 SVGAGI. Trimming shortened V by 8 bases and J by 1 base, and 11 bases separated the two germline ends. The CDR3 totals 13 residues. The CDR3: CASQEFQNTEAFF. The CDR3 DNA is TGTGCCAGCCAAGAGTTTCAGAACACTGAAGCTTTCTTT.

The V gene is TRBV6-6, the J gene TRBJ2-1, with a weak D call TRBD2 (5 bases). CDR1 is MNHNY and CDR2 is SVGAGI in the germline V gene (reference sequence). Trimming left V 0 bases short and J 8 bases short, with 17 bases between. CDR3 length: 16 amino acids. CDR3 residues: CASSYSLASRLDEQFF. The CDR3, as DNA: TGTGCCAGCAGTTACTCTTTAGCGTCCCGGCTCGATGAGCAGTTCTTC.

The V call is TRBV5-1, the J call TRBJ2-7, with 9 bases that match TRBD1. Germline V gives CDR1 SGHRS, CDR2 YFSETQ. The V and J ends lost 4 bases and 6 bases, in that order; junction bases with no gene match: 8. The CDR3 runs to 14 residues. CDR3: CASSPRTDRGEQYF. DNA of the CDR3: TGCGCCAGCAGCCCGCGCACGGACAGGGGCGAGCAGTACTTC.

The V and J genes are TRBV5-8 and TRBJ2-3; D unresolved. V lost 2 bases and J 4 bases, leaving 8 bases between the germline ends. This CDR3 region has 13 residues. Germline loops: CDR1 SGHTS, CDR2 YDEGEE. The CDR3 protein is CASSFRRADTQYF. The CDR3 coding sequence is TGTGCCAGCAGCTTCCGACGGGCAGATACGCAGTATTTT.